This T cell receptor (beta chain) was profiled in a study of blood T cell repertoires in COVID-19. Profiling relied on immunoSEQ multiplex PCR, and the TCRdb table lists in-frame clones only, not all of them. The repertoire includes about 260,000 clones, 70% to 85% of them detected once, and about 1.9% sits in the top ten. Germline trimming cut 1 base from V and 4 bases from J; bases unmatched to any gene: 3. CDR1 LGHNA and CDR2 YSLEER come from the germline V gene. The CDR3 length is 16 residues. The clonotype originates from a woman older than 75 with acute or convalescent COVID-19. The chain has TRBV4-3 and TRBJ2-3, with TRBD2 identical over 12 bases. Sequenced sample: peripheral blood. CDR3 in amino acids: CASSQGTSGEADTQYF. The CDR3 coding sequence is TGCGCCAGCAGCCAAGGGACTAGCGGGGAGGCAGATACGCAGTATTTT.